This note documents a single T cell receptor beta chain sequence. Its antigen is not known. The data stem from a study of blood T cells in healthy people across ages. Study findings and constraints: Donor CMV infection status was unknown, possibly confounding age-related changes in expanded clonotypes. TCR beta diversity tracked closely with naive T cell percentage. It was the long-lived donors that had more naive CD4+ cells and higher diversity than aged donors.

V shed 1 base and J shed 5 bases, with 14 bases lying between them. The CDR3 runs to 14 residues. Germline V CDR1 and CDR2: DFQATT, SNEGSKA (reference sequence). A second PCR of about 6 to 12 cycles used a sample-barcoded 5' primer and a J-beta primer mix. Paired-end reads containing CDR3 totaled no fewer than 2.5 million for each sample. TCRdb re-called the 5' RACE reads with MiXCR, one entry per CDR3 protein. The data show 890,000 or so distinct CDR3 sequences, 62% seen once. The sample taken for sequencing was blood. The sequence was obtained from a man aged 25 to 45 in good health. This chain links TRBV20-1 with TRBJ1-2; the D gene is possibly TRBD1 (6 bases). As DNA, the CDR3 is TGCAGTGCTAGAGTAGGGGGGTTCGGGTATGGCTACACCTTC. As protein: CSARVGGFGYGYTF.